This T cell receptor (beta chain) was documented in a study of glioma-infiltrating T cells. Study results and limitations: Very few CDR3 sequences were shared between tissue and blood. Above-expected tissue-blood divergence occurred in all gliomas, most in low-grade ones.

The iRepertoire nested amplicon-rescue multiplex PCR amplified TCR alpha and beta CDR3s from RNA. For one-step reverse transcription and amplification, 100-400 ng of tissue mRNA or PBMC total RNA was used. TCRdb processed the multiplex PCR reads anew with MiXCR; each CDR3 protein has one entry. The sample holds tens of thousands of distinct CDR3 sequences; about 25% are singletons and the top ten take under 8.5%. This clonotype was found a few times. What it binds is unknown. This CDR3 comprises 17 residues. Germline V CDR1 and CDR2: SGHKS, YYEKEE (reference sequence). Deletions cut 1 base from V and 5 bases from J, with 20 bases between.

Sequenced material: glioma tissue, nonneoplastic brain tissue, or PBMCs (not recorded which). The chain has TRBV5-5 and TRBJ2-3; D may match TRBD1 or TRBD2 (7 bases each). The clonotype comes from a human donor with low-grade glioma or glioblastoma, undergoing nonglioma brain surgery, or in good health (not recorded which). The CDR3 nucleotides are TGTGCCAGCAGCTTGATCTCAACTAGCGCAGGGGGAGATACGCAGTATTTT. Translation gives CASSLISTSAGGDTQYF. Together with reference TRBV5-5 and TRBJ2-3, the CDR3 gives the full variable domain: DAGVTQSPTHLIKTRGQQVTLRCSPISGHKSVSWYQQVLGQGPQFIFQYYEKEERGRGNFPDRFSARQFPNYSSELNVNALLLGDSALYLCASSLISTSAGGDTQYFGPGTRLTVL.